This T cell receptor beta chain was sequenced in a study of blood T cell repertoires in COVID-19. Germline lookup yields CDR1 MNHEY and CDR2 SMNVEV (reference sequence). The J segment lost 3 bases and the V segment lost 7 bases, leaving 12 bases of the junction unmatched. The CDR3 sequence is 16 residues long. TCRdb keeps only in-frame clones here, not all; method: immunoSEQ multiplex PCR. The data show roughly 330,000 clones, with 88% seen just once and about 3.9% held by the top ten. The specimen was peripheral blood. The V gene is TRBV27, the J gene TRBJ1-5, with TRBD1 matching over 7 bases. This receptor was obtained from a woman aged 45-59 years with active or convalescent COVID-19. This chain's CDR3 is CASTRWSTGANQPQHF. The CDR3 coding sequence is TGTGCCAGCACCCGGTGGTCTACAGGGGCCAATCAGCCCCAGCATTTT.